This T cell receptor (beta chain) was captured by sequencing in a study of T cells in Graves' hyperthyroidism and ophthalmopathy. This clonotype has a handful of counts. Its specificity is unknown. Whole-study findings and limits: A 13 V-J signature model discriminated ophthalmopathy versus stable hyperthyroidism. In the blood, most expanded thyroid clonotypes above 0.001 appeared as well.

Uncontrolled infections, other autoimmune diseases, pregnancy or lactation led to exclusion of patients. Based on clinical symptoms, serum thyroxine and TRAb, thyroid ultrasound and orbital computed tomography, diagnoses were reached. Using RNA transcripts as the source, TCR beta CDR3 regions were amplified. The primer set for the first-round RT-PCR of the TCR CDR3 was HTBI. TCRdb used MiXCR to reprocess the multiplex PCR reads, holding one entry per CDR3 protein. Of approximately 700,000 distinct CDR3 sequences in the sample, 45% were seen once. Material for sequencing was peripheral blood or thyroid tissue (not recorded which). The clonotype was recovered from an adult man with Graves' disease, either hyperthyroidism or ophthalmopathy (not recorded which).

In DNA, the CDR3 is TGTGCCAGCAGCCCGGACCAAGAAAAAGCTTTCTTT. Protein sequence: CASSPDQEKAFF. The rearrangement links TRBV6-5 to TRBJ1-1; the D is unclear. Trimming took off 6 bases at V and 9 bases at J, with 14 bases between the two ends. Germline CDR1 and CDR2: MNHEY and SVGAGI. The length of the CDR3 is 12 residues.